A selection of T cell receptor beta chains follows, all from one sample in a study of siplizumab effects on memory and regulatory T cells. Profiling relied on immunoSEQ multiplex PCR, and the TCRdb table lists in-frame clones only, not all of them. The sample lists some 110,000 clones; 90% to 95% were seen once. The sequenced material came from non-Treg CD4+ T cells sorted from blood. Every receptor here comes from a human donor in good health. Both conserved end residues are part of each CDR3. D genes are given only for firm matches. Size is stated for part of the rows, as once, few or many counts, or as a class when the clone is expanded.

cdr3_aa	cdr3_nt	clone_size	d_call	v_call	j_call
CSVRQWDTEAFF	TGCAGCGTCAGGCAGTGGGACACTGAAGCTTTCTTT	.	.	TRBV29-1	TRBJ1-1
CASSLGGRYEQFF	TGTGCCAGCAGCTTAGGAGGCAGGTATGAGCAGTTCTTC	.	.	TRBV7-8	TRBJ2-1
CASSSGRKVYEQFF	TGTGCCAGTAGCAGCGGGAGGAAGGTGTATGAGCAGTTCTTC	.	TRBD2	TRBV19	TRBJ2-1
CASGRREGNQPQHF	TGTGCCAGTGGGAGGCGGGAGGGCAATCAGCCCCAGCATTTT	few	.	TRBV19	TRBJ1-5
CASSSGTSVPDTQYF	TGTGCCAGCAGCTCCGGGACTAGCGTCCCAGATACGCAGTATTTT	.	TRBD2	TRBV11-3	TRBJ2-3
CASSIGGQVNTEAFF	TGTGCCAGTAGTATAGGGGGACAGGTGAACACTGAAGCTTTCTTT	.	TRBD1	TRBV19	TRBJ1-1
CASSPRTSDNEQFF	TGTGCCAGCAGCCCTAGGACTAGCGACAATGAGCAGTTCTTC	.	TRBD2	TRBV2	TRBJ2-1
CASEQPGQSYEQYF	TGTGCCAGCGAACAACCGGGACAGTCCTACGAGCAGTACTTC	.	TRBD1	TRBV19	TRBJ2-7
CASSTGQGGKLFF	TGTGCCAGTAGTACGGGACAGGGTGGTAAACTGTTTTTT	.	TRBD1	TRBV19	TRBJ1-4
CATSRDGWGFDTEAFF	TGTGCCACCAGCAGAGATGGTTGGGGATTCGACACTGAAGCTTTCTTT	.	.	TRBV15	TRBJ1-1
CASSTQIQGESGKLFF	TGTGCCAGCAGTACCCAGATACAGGGGGAGTCGGGAAAACTGTTTTTT	.	TRBD1	TRBV25-1	TRBJ1-4
CASSVDSGANVLTF	TGTGCCAGCAGCGTCGACTCTGGGGCCAACGTCCTGACTTTC	.	.	TRBV9	TRBJ2-6
CASSYPTGNYGYTF	TGTGCCAGCAGTTACCCCACAGGGAACTATGGCTACACCTTC	.	.	TRBV6-6	TRBJ1-2
CASSEGSGRNNEKLFF	TGTGCCAGCAGTGAGGGATCGGGACGGAATAATGAAAAACTGTTTTTT	.	.	TRBV2	TRBJ1-4
CASRLLAGDWNEQFF	TGTGCCAGCAGACTACTAGCGGGAGATTGGAATGAGCAGTTCTTC	.	TRBD2	TRBV2	TRBJ2-1
CASSLRGGSYNEQFF	TGTGCCAGCAGCTTACGGGGGGGCTCCTACAATGAGCAGTTCTTC	.	TRBD2	TRBV7-2	TRBJ2-1
CASSSWSTDTQYF	TGTGCCAGCAGCTCGTGGAGCACAGATACGCAGTATTTT	.	.	TRBV11-3	TRBJ2-3
CASSPPGRGDTEAFF	TGTGCCAGCTCACCACCGGGGAGGGGCGACACTGAAGCTTTCTTT	.	.	TRBV18	TRBJ1-1
CASSPPGSKYNEQFF	TGTGCCAGCTCACCCCCTGGGAGCAAATACAATGAGCAGTTCTTC	.	.	TRBV18	TRBJ2-1
CASSPNRGTGNTIYF	TGTGCCAGCTCACCGAACAGGGGGACTGGAAACACCATATATTTT	.	TRBD1	TRBV18	TRBJ1-3
CASTTNGGSSYEQYF	TGTGCCAGCACCACAAACGGGGGGAGCTCCTACGAGCAGTACTTC	.	TRBD2	TRBV6-5	TRBJ2-7
CASYSGGGETQYF	TGTGCCAGTTATAGCGGGGGAGGAGAGACCCAGTACTTC	once	TRBD2	TRBV18	TRBJ2-5